This T cell receptor beta chain is from a study of vaccination effects on CD4 cells after COVID-19. Overall study: Ahead of sequencing, the ViraFEST assay grew antigen-specific CD4+ T cells using viral peptide pools. General study points: Only 1 of 255 vaccine-induced clones from healthy vaccinees cross-reacted with common cold coronaviruses. Whether induced by infection or by vaccine, clones showed marked clonal contraction late after vaccination.

Culture lasted 10 days before CD4+ T cell isolation. Everyone in the study got two shots of either the BNT162b2 or mRNA-1273 vaccine. Half of the medium was exchanged for IL-2 medium on both days 3 and 7. This clone turned up a few times. What it binds is not known. V lost 2 bases, J lost 8 bases, and 12 bases lay in between. The CDR3 is made up of 14 amino acids. CDR1 is MNHEY, CDR2 SMNVEV, per germline (reference sequence). Libraries were prepared by immunoSEQ multiplex PCR; TCRdb keeps only in-frame clonotypes and omits some of them. The sample consists of tens of thousands of clones, approximately 70% of them appearing once.

The chain couples TRBV27 to TRBJ1-4, with D tentatively TRBD1 (5 bases). This clonotype originated in a human donor who received a COVID-19 vaccine. Sequences were derived from CD4+ T cells from PBMCs cultured without peptide, sampled after COVID-19 vaccination. CDR3 amino acids: CASSLGGRREKLFF. CDR3 nucleotides: TGTGCCAGCAGTTTAGGGGGAAGGCGGGAAAAACTGTTTTTT.